These 19 T cell receptor beta chains originate from one sample sequenced in a study of T cells in Graves' hyperthyroidism and ophthalmopathy (dated by TCRdb to the late 2010s). Libraries were made using multiplex PCR. Sequenced using an Illumina HiSeq 2000. Amplification of TCR beta CDR3 regions was carried out from RNA transcripts. For the first round of RT-PCR on the TCR CDR3, the HTBI primer set was used together with the Qiagen OneStep RT-PCR kit. The public sequencing data were trimmed at Q25 with fastp and processed into clonotypes with MiXCR by TCRdb, which kept only in-frame beta chains. Rows merge per CDR3 protein into single entries with the most common DNA and genes. The sample table lists hundreds of thousands of distinct CDR3 sequences, approximately 26% of them with a count of one. The ten largest clones take up 25% to 30% of the sample. Sequenced sample: blood. Receptors were obtained from a man aged 35 to 55 with Graves' hyperthyroidism that later progressed to Graves' ophthalmopathy.

The chain carries TRBV6-5 and TRBJ1-2; no definite D call. In germline, CDR1 is MNHEY, CDR2 SVGAGI. Between the trimmed V and J ends, which lost 0 bases and 3 bases, there was a span of 8 bases. The CDR3 has 14 amino acids. The CDR3 DNA reads as TGTGCCAGCAGTTACTCGATGGGTTACTATGGCTACACCTTC. As protein: CASSYSMGYYGYTF.

This clonotype occurred many times. This rearrangement joins TRBV6-1 to TRBJ2-7, with 9 bases fitting TRBD1. J was trimmed by 4 bases and V by 5 bases; bases with no gene match: 6. The CDR3 is 14 residues long. Germline V gives CDR1 MNHNS, CDR2 SASEGT. DNA of the CDR3: TGTGCCAGCAGTCCGGGACAGGGATTTTACGAGCAGTACTTC. As protein: CASSPGQGFYEQYF.

Many counts were recorded for this clonotype. This chain's CDR3 is CASSEGTSHNEQYF. Written as DNA, the CDR3 is TGCGCCAGCAGTGAGGGGACTAGCCATAACGAGCAGTACTTC. This chain links TRBV10-1 with TRBJ2-7; 9 bases match TRBD2. CDR3 size: 14 residues. Per the germline V gene, CDR1 is WNHNN and CDR2 is SYGVQD (reference sequence). V shed 2 bases, J shed 5 bases, and the junction held 4 bases outside the gene matches.

This clonotype has only a few counts. The chain links TRBV6-1 to TRBJ1-2, with D tentatively TRBD1 (6 bases). The CDR3 covers 13 residues. Looked up from germline, CDR1 is MNHNS and CDR2 is SASEGT. Trimming took off 6 bases at V and 8 bases at J, with 16 bases between the two ends. The CDR3 region is CASSGQQKRGYTF. CDR3 coding DNA: TGTGCCAGCAGCGGACAGCAGAAGAGGGGCTACACCTTC.

The V gene is TRBV12-3 or TRBV12-4, the J gene TRBJ2-7; weak D call: TRBD2 (6 bases). The germline V and J ends were trimmed by 3 bases and 5 bases, with 11 bases remaining between them. The CDR3 has 13 amino acids. The CDR3 is CASSFGEVDEQYF. The CDR3 DNA follows: TGTGCCAGCAGTTTTGGGGAGGTGGACGAGCAGTACTTC.

There are many counts of this clonotype. V usage is TRBV15 and J usage is TRBJ1-1; D perhaps matches TRBD1 (6 bases). Germline V lookup: CDR1 LNHNV, CDR2 YYDKDF (reference sequence). Between the trimmed V and J ends, which lost 0 bases and 10 bases, there was a span of 9 bases. This CDR3 has 12 amino acids. For the CDR3, the DNA is TGTGCCACCAGCAGAGAGCCGGGGGCAGCTTTCTTT. It is translated as CATSREPGAAFF.

J is TRBJ2-7 and V is TRBV28; tentatively, D is TRBD1 (7 bases). Trimming stripped 3 bases from V and 5 bases from J, with 14 bases between. There are 14 residues in the CDR3. CDR1 and CDR2 (germline): MDHEN, SYDVKM. CDR3: CASSFSGGINEQYF. DNA of the CDR3: TGTGCCAGCAGTTTTTCAGGGGGGATCAACGAGCAGTACTTC.

This clonotype was seen many times. The rearrangement links TRBV6-5 to TRBJ2-5; the match to TRBD1 covers 8 bases. The CDR3 runs 17 residues. Trimming took 2 bases from V and 2 from J; bases not matched to a gene: 10. The germline V gene encodes CDR1 MNHEY and CDR2 SVGAGI. The CDR3 loop reads CASSYPGQGKPQETQYF. The CDR3 nucleotides read TGTGCCAGCAGTTACCCCGGACAGGGCAAACCTCAAGAGACCCAGTACTTC.

The sample holds many counts of this clonotype. V usage is TRBV5-1 and J usage is TRBJ2-7; no clear D gene. V gave up 3 bases and J gave up 5 bases, with 9 bases separating them. Germline V gene sequence: CDR1 SGHRS, CDR2 YFSETQ. The CDR3 spans 12 residues. CDR3 DNA sequence: TGCGCCAGCAGCTCCACCCAGCACGAGCAGTACTTC. Amino acid sequence: CASSSTQHEQYF.

This clonotype was observed at least ten times. This chain joins TRBV20-1 and TRBJ1-3, with D possibly TRBD1 on 5 matching bases. Trimming removed 6 bases from V and 2 bases from J, with 14 bases in between. Per the germline V gene, CDR1 is DFQATT and CDR2 is SNEGSKA (reference sequence). This CDR3 has 14 residues. The CDR3 protein is CSARPAGTGNTIYF. CDR3 DNA sequence: TGCAGTGCCCGACCGGCAGGGACTGGAAACACCATATATTTT.

The sample holds one count of this clonotype. This chain connects TRBV29-1 to TRBJ1-2; D might be TRBD1 (5 bases). This CDR3 is 15 amino acids long. Trimming pared 2 bases from V and 4 bases from J, leaving 17 bases between. The V gene's germline CDR1 is SQVTM and CDR2 ANQGSEA. CDR3 coding DNA: TGCAGCGTTGAAAAGGGTGCGGACACCCTCTATGGCTACACCTTC. This sequence encodes CSVEKGADTLYGYTF.

This clonotype was counted many times. The chain employs TRBV12-3 or TRBV12-4 and TRBJ2-5; possibly TRBD1 for D (6 bases). The CDR3 contains 15 residues. Deletions cut 7 bases from V and 3 bases from J, with 18 bases between. CDR3 DNA: TGTGCCAGCAACCTTTACCCGGACAGCAAAGAGACCCAGTACTTC. Translating gives CASNLYPDSKETQYF.

V usage is TRBV7-9 and J usage is TRBJ1-1; D may be TRBD1 (5 bases). This CDR3 has 12 residues. Trimming pared 5 bases from V and 5 bases from J, leaving 9 bases between. The germline V gene has CDR1 SEHNR and CDR2 FQNEAQ (reference sequence). CDR3: CASSTRVTEAFF. The CDR3 bases are TGTGCCAGCAGCACCAGGGTTACTGAAGCTTTCTTT.

This clonotype has ten or more counts. The V call is TRBV5-1, the J call TRBJ2-7; TRBD2 matches at 7 bases. CDR3 size: 16 residues. The J segment lost 0 bases and the V segment lost 0 bases, leaving 6 bases of the junction unmatched. Germline V gene data show CDR1 as SGHRS and CDR2 as YFSETQ. The CDR3 protein is CASSLGPSGYSYEQYF. The CDR3 nucleotides read TGCGCCAGCAGCTTGGGGCCTAGCGGATACTCCTACGAGCAGTACTTC.

The chain combines TRBV12-3 or TRBV12-4 with TRBJ1-1, with D possibly TRBD1 on 5 matching bases. The CDR3 has 13 residues. Trimming removed 7 bases from V and 1 base from J, with 10 bases in between. CDR3 sequence reads: CASNEQANTEAFF. The CDR3 DNA sequence: TGTGCCAGCAACGAACAGGCGAACACTGAAGCTTTCTTT.

The J gene is TRBJ1-2, the V gene TRBV6-1; 8 bases agree with TRBD1. V gave up 6 bases and J gave up 4 bases; unmatched junction bases: 7. The CDR3 totals 14 residues. The V gene's germline CDR1 is MNHNS and CDR2 SASEGT. The CDR3 protein is CASSTDRATYGYTF. CDR3 in DNA: TGTGCCAGCAGCACGGACAGGGCCACCTATGGCTACACCTTC.

This clonotype has at least ten counts. V is TRBV30 and J is TRBJ1-2; maybe TRBD1 (5 bases). The V and J ends lost 2 bases and 4 bases respectively, with 17 bases between them. The CDR3 spans 15 residues. Germline CDR1 is GTSNPN and CDR2 is SVGIG (reference sequence). Here the CDR3 reads CAWSQGDYGTYGYTF. The CDR3 bases are TGTGCCTGGAGTCAAGGGGACTACGGTACCTATGGCTACACCTTC.

V and J are TRBV24-1 and TRBJ2-7, with 10 bases lining up with TRBD1. CDR3 length equals 15 residues. Germline V gene lookup returns CDR1 KGHDR and CDR2 SFDVKD. The V gene end was trimmed by 4 bases and the J gene end by 5 bases; junction bases not matched to a gene: 7. CDR3 in amino acids: CATSDPGQGLHEQYF. CDR3 nucleotides: TGTGCCACCAGTGACCCGGGACAGGGGTTACACGAGCAGTACTTC.

The CDR3 loop reads CATSEPSGAGELFF. The CDR3 bases are TGTGCCACCAGTGAGCCGAGCGGGGCCGGGGAGCTGTTTTTT. The chain links TRBV24-1 to TRBJ2-2; 7 bases map to TRBD2. The CDR3 has 14 amino acids. Germline CDR1 and CDR2: KGHDR and SFDVKD. The J segment lost 6 bases and the V segment lost 4 bases, leaving 4 bases of the junction unmatched.